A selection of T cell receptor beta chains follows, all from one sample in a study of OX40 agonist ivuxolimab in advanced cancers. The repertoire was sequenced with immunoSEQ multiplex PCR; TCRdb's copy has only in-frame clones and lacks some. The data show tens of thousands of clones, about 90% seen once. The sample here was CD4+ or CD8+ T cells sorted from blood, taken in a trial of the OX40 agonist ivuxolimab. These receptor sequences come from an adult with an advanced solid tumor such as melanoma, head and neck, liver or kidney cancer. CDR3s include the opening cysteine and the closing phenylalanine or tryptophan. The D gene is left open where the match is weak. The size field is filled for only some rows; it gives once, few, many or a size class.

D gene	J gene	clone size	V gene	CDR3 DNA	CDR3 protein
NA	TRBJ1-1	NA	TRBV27	TGTGCCAGCAGTTTAGTCTTTCCGGGACGGATGAACACTGAAGCTTTCTTT	CASSLVFPGRMNTEAFF
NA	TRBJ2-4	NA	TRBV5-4	TGTGCCAGCAGCTTGGCCGGGCAGGGGGGAACCATTCAGTACTTC	CASSLAGQGGTIQYF
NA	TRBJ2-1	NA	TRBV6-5	TGTGCCAGCAGTTACTCGGGTGGCTCCTACAATGAGCAGTTCTTC	CASSYSGGSYNEQFF
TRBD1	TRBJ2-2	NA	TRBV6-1	TGTGCCAGCAGCCAGGGGGTGGGCACCGGGGAGCTGTTTTTT	CASSQGVGTGELFF
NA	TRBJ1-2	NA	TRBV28	TGTGCCAGCAGTTTAAAAAGAGACGGCTATGGCTACACCTTC	CASSLKRDGYGYTF
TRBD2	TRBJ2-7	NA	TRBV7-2	TGTGCCAGCAGTTTAGTAGCGGGCTTTAGCTCCTACGAGCAGTACTTC	CASSLVAGFSSYEQYF
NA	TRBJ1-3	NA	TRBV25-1	TGTGCCAGCAGTGAACAGGGTTTTGGAAACACCATATATTTT	CASSEQGFGNTIYF
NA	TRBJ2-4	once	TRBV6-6	TGTGCCAGCAGTCCCGTCCAGGGGACCAAAAACATTCAGTACTTC	CASSPVQGTKNIQYF
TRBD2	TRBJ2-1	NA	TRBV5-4	TGTGCCAGCAGCTCCCCCACCAGCGGGGTATACAATGAGCAGTTCTTC	CASSSPTSGVYNEQFF
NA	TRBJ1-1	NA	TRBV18	TGTGCCAGCTCACCAGTAATGAACACTGAAGCTTTCTTT	CASSPVMNTEAFF
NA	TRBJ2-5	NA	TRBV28	TGTGCCAGCAGTTTGGACACCCGTAGGGAGACCCAGTACTTC	CASSLDTRRETQYF
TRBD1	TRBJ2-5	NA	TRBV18	TGTGCCAGCTCCCCAGGACAGGTGGGGCAAGAGACCCAGTACTTC	CASSPGQVGQETQYF
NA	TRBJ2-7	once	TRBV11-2	TGTGCCAGCAGCTTCGGGGGATATGAGGTCGAGCAGTACTTC	CASSFGGYEVEQYF
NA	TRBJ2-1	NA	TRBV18	TGTGCCAGCTCACCCCGGGAAGGTTCGGGTTACAATGAGCAGTTCTTC	CASSPREGSGYNEQFF
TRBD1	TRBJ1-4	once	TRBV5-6	TGTGCCAGCAGCCCGGACAGGGGGCTTCAAGAAAAACTGTTTTTT	CASSPDRGLQEKLFF
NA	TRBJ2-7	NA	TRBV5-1	TGCGCCAGCAGCTTGGATCGTACCGGGGGGCCCTACGAGCAGTACTTC	CASSLDRTGGPYEQYF
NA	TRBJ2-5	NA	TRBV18	TGTGCCAGCTCACCAGGGGAGACCCAGTACTTC	CASSPGETQYF
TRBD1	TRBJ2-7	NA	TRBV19	TGTGCCAGTAGTATTAACAGGGGGCACTCCTACGAGCAGTACTTC	CASSINRGHSYEQYF